These T cell receptor beta chains were read from a single sample in a study of cytotoxic CD8 clonotypes in ibrutinib-treated CLL. The data were produced by immunoSEQ multiplex PCR, yet TCRdb's version contains in-frame clones alone and is incomplete. Of 15,000 to 20,000 clones in the sample, more than 65% were seen once. Sequencing was performed on PBMCs, taken before ibrutinib treatment. The receptors come from a human donor with chronic lymphocytic leukemia. The CDR3 runs from the conserved cysteine through the conserved F or W. The size of a clone is reported for some rows only, either as once, few or many, or as a class for expanded clones.

v_call	clone_size	j_call	cdr3_aa
TRBV6-6	once	TRBJ1-5	CASRRTGTESNQPQHF
TRBV6-5	-	TRBJ2-1	CASSYDNEQFF
TRBV6-5	-	TRBJ1-2	CASSSRPHGYTF
TRBV11-2	once	TRBJ1-5	CASSLSGDEPQHF
TRBV19	-	TRBJ1-2	CASSIIGQNRYGYTF
TRBV19	-	TRBJ1-1	CASHRAGGALGTEAFF
TRBV30	-	TRBJ2-3	CAWSIPGAGQYF
TRBV30	-	TRBJ1-2	CAWGGSLYGYTF
TRBV5-1	medium-sized	TRBJ2-2	CASSSSGNTGELFF
TRBV9	-	TRBJ1-4	CASSQQAGGSNEKLFF
TRBV14	-	TRBJ2-1	CASSQGPGTPLRYNEQFF
TRBV9	-	TRBJ2-2	CASRGGGVNTGELFF
TRBV9	once	TRBJ2-7	CASSVGDRRYEQYF
TRBV28	-	TRBJ1-1	CASTTKRAVGSGEAFF
TRBV6-5	once	TRBJ1-2	CASSAPGTSGGYTF
TRBV19	-	TRBJ1-5	CASSLGQAVGQPQHF
TRBV10-3	-	TRBJ2-5	CAISEDTGTSGSELLLSQETQYF
TRBV9	-	TRBJ1-2	CASSVDGSYYGYTF
TRBV7-9	once	TRBJ1-1	CASSRIRDSEAFF
TRBV11-2	-	TRBJ1-5	CASSLSGGQPQHF
TRBV12-5	-	TRBJ2-3	CASGPFGGRPDTQYF
TRBV6-5	-	TRBJ1-2	CASSPTGTGPYGYTF
TRBV29-1	-	TRBJ2-1	CSVRIVVGQGVQFF
TRBV9	-	TRBJ2-3	CASSVAIGLSTDTQYF
TRBV11-2	-	TRBJ1-4	CASSLVTGGDEKLFF
TRBV7-2	-	TRBJ2-2	CASSLRARRTGELFF
TRBV19	-	TRBJ1-4	CASSPRGRNEKLFF
TRBV7-6	-	TRBJ1-5	CASSLAPPGANQPQHF
TRBV11-2	-	TRBJ2-7	CASSLGAPTYEQYF
TRBV9	-	TRBJ2-1	CASSVAGTSGGEQFF
TRBV7-3	-	TRBJ2-5	CASSLDPGFETQYF
TRBV7-2	once	TRBJ1-4	CASSLVGMNEKLFF
TRBV19	-	TRBJ1-1	CASSTGQVNTEAFF
TRBV5-1	-	TRBJ2-1	CASSSGLTVQHINEQFF
TRBV19	-	TRBJ2-7	CASGPRPGAYEQYF
TRBV7-2	-	TRBJ1-2	CASSPGGSIYGYTF
TRBV18	-	TRBJ1-4	CASSRGQGSTNEKLFF
TRBV4-1	-	TRBJ2-5	CASSQVRAGLKETQYF
TRBV28	-	TRBJ1-5	CASSLPRHRDRFQPQHF
TRBV6-9	-	TRBJ1-1	CASSYDRIKTEAFF
TRBV6-5	-	TRBJ2-5	CASAMREEETQYF
TRBV5-1	-	TRBJ1-2	CASSPNAEGYTF
TRBV7-6	few	TRBJ1-6	CASSSGQGGNSPLHF
TRBV9	-	TRBJ2-3	CASGPGQGATDTQYF
TRBV7-2	-	TRBJ1-2	CTSGLPSIGGYTF
TRBV19	-	TRBJ1-2	CASSISRGHYGYTF
TRBV19	-	TRBJ1-5	CASHRDRYQPQHF
TRBV10-2	-	TRBJ2-3	CASSEGLVTDTQYF
TRBV6-5	-	TRBJ1-2	CASSHDGYGYTF
TRBV2	-	TRBJ2-7	CANRGRSGEQYF
TRBV7-9	few	TRBJ2-7	CASSETGPYEQYF